These T cell receptor beta chains were read from a single sample in a study of regulatory T cells in long-lasting Graves disease. TCRdb ran MiXCR on the multiplex PCR reads and lists one entry per CDR3 protein. The sample yields around 450,000 distinct CDR3 sequences, about 17% seen once. This sample was also put to use in a study of T cells in Graves' hyperthyroidism and ophthalmopathy.

The sequenced sample was peripheral blood mononuclear cells (PBMCs), obtained at new diagnosis, from a patient treated with antithyroid drugs. The receptors were sampled from a middle-aged man with Graves disease. Both conserved end residues are part of each CDR3. The D gene is left open where the match is weak. Part of the rows lack a size; the others show once, few, many or a class for expanded clones.

v_gene	j_gene	d_gene	abundance	CDR3aa	CDR3nt
TRBV30	TRBJ1-5	NA	many	CAWSVSRGDQPQHF	TGTGCCTGGAGTGTCTCCAGGGGCGATCAGCCCCAGCATTTT
TRBV20-1	TRBJ1-4	NA	NA	CSAYQFIRATNEKLFF	TGCAGTGCCTATCAATTTATCAGGGCAACTAATGAAAAACTGTTTTTT
TRBV29-1	TRBJ2-1	NA	NA	CSVEGGFYNEQFF	TGCAGCGTTGAGGGGGGATTCTACAATGAGCAGTTCTTC
TRBV19	TRBJ1-1	NA	few	CASSIGVGRGMTEAFF	TGTGCCAGTAGTATAGGTGTCGGTCGGGGTATGACTGAAGCTTTCTTT
TRBV19	TRBJ2-1	TRBD2	few	CASSPQTSGGEQFF	TGTGCCAGTAGTCCGCAGACTAGCGGGGGTGAGCAGTTCTTC
TRBV11-3	TRBJ2-3	NA	NA	CASSWAGSETSTDTQYF	TGTGCCAGCAGCTGGGCGGGGAGCGAGACTAGCACAGATACGCAGTATTTT
TRBV3-1	TRBJ2-5	NA	many	CASSQVGNQETQYF	TGTGCCAGCAGCCAAGTGGGAAATCAGGAGACCCAGTACTTC
TRBV24-1	TRBJ2-1	NA	few	CATSDLGPNNEQFF	TGTGCCACCAGTGATTTGGGACCAAACAATGAGCAGTTCTTC
TRBV10-1	TRBJ2-1	NA	many	CASSADPYNEQFF	TGCGCCAGCAGTGCGGATCCCTACAATGAGCAGTTCTTC
TRBV7-9	TRBJ2-1	TRBD2	many	CASSPAGTSGGLGQFF	TGTGCCAGCAGCCCCGCAGGGACTAGCGGGGGGCTGGGGCAGTTCTTC
TRBV5-1	TRBJ2-7	TRBD2	few	CASSLAGSGRFNEQYF	TGCGCCAGCAGCTTGGCCGGAAGCGGGAGGTTTAACGAGCAGTACTTC
TRBV20-1	TRBJ2-1	NA	NA	CSATPWTGRERAGQFF	TGCAGTGCCACCCCGTGGACAGGGCGGGAGAGGGCCGGGCAGTTCTTC
TRBV28	TRBJ1-5	NA	few	CASKRMIQPQHF	TGTGCCAGTAAGAGGATGATACAGCCCCAGCATTTT